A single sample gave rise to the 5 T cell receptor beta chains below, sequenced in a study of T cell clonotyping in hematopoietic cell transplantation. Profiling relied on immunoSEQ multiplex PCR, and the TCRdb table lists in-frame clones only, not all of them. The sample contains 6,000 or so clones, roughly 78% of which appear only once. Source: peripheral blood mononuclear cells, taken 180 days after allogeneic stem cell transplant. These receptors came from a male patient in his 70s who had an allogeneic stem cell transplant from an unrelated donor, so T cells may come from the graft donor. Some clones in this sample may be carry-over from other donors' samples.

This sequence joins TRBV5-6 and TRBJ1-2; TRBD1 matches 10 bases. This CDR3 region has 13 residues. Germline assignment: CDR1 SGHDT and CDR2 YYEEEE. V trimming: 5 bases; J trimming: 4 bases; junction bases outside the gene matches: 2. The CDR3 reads CASRGQGIYGYTF. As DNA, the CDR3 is TGTGCCAGCAGGGGACAGGGGATCTATGGCTACACCTTC.

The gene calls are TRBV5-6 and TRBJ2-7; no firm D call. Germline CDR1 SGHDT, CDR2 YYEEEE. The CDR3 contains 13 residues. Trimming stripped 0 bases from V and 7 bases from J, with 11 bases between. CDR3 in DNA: TGTGCCAGCAGCTTGGTTATGGCCCTTGAGCAGTACTTC. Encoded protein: CASSLVMALEQYF.

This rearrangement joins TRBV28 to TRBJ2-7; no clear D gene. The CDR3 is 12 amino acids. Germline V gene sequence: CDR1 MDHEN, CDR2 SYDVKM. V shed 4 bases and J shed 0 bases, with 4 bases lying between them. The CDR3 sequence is CASSWDSYEQYF. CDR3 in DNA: TGTGCCAGCAGTTGGGACTCCTACGAGCAGTACTTC.

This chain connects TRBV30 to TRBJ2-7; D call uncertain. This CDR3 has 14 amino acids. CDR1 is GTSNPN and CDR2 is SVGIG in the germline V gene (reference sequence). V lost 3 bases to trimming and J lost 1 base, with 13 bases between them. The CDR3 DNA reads TGTGCCTGGAGCGTCGGTGGGAAATCCTACGAGCAGTACTTC. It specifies CAWSVGGKSYEQYF.

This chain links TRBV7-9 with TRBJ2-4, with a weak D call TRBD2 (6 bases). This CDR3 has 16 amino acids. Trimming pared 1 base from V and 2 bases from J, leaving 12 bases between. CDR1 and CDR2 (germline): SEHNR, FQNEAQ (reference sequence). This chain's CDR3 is CASSLGGTGSKNIQYF. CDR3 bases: TGTGCCAGCAGCTTAGGAGGGACTGGGTCCAAAAACATTCAGTACTTC.